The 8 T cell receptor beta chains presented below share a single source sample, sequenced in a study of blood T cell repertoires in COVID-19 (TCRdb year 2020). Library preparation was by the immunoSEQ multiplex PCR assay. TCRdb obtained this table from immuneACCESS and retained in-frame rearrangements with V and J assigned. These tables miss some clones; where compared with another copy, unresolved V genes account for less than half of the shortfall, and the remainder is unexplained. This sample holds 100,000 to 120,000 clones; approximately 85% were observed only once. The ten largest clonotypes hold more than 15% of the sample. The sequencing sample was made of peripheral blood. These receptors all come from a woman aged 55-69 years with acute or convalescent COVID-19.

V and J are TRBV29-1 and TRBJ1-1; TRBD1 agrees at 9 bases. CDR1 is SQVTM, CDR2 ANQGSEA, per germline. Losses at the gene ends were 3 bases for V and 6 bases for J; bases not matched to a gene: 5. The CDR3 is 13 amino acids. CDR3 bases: TGCAGCGTTGACCGGGACAGGGTATCTGAAGCTTTCTTT. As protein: CSVDRDRVSEAFF.

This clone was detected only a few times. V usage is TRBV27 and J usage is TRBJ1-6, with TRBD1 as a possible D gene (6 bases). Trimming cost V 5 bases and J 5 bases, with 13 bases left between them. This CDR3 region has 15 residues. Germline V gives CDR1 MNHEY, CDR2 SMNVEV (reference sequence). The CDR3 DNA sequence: TGTGCCAGCAGTACGGGGACAACTAATAATTCACCCCTCCACTTT. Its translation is CASSTGTTNNSPLHF.

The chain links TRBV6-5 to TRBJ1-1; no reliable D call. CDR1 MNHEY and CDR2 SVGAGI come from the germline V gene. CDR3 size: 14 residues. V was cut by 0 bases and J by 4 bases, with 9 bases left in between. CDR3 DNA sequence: TGTGCCAGCAGTTACTCCCGATCGGGCACTGAAGCTTTCTTT. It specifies CASSYSRSGTEAFF.

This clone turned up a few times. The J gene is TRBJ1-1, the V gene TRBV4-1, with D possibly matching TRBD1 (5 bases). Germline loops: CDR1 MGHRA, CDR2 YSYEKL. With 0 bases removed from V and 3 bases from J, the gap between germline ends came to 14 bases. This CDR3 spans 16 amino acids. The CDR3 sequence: CASSQEDLGGDTEAFF. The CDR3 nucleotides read TGCGCCAGCAGCCAAGAAGATCTGGGAGGGGACACTGAAGCTTTCTTT.

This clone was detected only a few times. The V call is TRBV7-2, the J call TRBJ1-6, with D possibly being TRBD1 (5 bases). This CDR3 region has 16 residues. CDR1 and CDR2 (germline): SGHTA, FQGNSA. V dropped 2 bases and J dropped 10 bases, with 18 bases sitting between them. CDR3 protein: CASSLRVGGRGSPLHF. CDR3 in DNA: TGTGCCAGCAGCTTAAGGGTCGGGGGACGTGGGTCACCCCTCCACTTT.

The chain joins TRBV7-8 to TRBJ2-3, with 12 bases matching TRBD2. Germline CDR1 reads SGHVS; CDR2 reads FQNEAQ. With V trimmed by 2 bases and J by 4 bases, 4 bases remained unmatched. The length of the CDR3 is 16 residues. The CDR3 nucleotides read TGTGCCAGCAGCTTACGGACTAGCGGGGTGCCAGATACGCAGTATTTT. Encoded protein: CASSLRTSGVPDTQYF.

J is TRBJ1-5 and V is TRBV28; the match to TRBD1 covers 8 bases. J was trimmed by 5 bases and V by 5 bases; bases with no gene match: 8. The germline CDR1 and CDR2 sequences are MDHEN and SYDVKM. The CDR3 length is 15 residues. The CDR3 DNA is TGTGCCAGCAGTCCTGACAGGGGTGTTCATCAGCCCCAGCATTTT. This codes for CASSPDRGVHQPQHF.

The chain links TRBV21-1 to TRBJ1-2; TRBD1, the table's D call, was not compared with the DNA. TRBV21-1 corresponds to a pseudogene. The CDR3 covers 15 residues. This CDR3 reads CASSKEGTGACGYTF. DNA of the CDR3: TGTGCCAGCAGCAAAGAGGGGACAGGGGCTTGTGGCTACACCTTC.